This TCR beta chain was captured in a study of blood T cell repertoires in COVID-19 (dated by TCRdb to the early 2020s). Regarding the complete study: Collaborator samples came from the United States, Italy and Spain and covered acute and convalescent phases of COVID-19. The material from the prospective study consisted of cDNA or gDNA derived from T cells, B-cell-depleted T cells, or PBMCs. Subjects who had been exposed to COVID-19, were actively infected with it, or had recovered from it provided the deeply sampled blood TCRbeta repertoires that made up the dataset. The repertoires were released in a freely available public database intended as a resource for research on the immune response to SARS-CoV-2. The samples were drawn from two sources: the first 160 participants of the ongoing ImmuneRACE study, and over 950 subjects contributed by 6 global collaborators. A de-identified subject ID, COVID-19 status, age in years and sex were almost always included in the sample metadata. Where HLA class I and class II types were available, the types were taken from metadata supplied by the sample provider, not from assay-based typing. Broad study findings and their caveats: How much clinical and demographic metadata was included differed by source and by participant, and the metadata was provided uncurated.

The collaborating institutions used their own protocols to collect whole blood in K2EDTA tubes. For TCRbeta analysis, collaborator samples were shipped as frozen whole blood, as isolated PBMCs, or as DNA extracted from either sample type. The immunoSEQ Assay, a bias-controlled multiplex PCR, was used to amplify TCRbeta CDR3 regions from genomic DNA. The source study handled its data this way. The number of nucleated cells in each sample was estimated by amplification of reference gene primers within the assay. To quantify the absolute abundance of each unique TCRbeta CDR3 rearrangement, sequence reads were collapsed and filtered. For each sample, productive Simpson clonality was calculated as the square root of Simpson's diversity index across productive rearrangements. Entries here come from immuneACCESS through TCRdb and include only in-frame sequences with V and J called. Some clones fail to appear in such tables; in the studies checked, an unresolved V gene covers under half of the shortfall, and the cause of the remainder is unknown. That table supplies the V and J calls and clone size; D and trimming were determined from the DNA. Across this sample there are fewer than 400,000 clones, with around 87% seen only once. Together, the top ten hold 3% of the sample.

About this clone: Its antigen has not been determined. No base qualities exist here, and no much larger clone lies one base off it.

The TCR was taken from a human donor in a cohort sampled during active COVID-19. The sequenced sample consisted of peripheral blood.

The DNA is TGTGCCAGCAGTACGGACAGGGGAGGTGAAAAACTGTTTTTT. Protein translation: CASSTDRGGEKLFF. Recombination linked TRBV6-5 to TRBJ1-4; 9 bases in the junction line up with TRBD1. Reading from cysteine to phenylalanine, the CDR3 counts 14 amino acids. The CDR3 DNA has 42 bases and is translated from base 1. The germline V gene encodes CDR1 MNHEY and CDR2 SVGAGI. The germline V end is reduced by 5 bases and the J end by 7 bases; junction bases left unmatched: 5.